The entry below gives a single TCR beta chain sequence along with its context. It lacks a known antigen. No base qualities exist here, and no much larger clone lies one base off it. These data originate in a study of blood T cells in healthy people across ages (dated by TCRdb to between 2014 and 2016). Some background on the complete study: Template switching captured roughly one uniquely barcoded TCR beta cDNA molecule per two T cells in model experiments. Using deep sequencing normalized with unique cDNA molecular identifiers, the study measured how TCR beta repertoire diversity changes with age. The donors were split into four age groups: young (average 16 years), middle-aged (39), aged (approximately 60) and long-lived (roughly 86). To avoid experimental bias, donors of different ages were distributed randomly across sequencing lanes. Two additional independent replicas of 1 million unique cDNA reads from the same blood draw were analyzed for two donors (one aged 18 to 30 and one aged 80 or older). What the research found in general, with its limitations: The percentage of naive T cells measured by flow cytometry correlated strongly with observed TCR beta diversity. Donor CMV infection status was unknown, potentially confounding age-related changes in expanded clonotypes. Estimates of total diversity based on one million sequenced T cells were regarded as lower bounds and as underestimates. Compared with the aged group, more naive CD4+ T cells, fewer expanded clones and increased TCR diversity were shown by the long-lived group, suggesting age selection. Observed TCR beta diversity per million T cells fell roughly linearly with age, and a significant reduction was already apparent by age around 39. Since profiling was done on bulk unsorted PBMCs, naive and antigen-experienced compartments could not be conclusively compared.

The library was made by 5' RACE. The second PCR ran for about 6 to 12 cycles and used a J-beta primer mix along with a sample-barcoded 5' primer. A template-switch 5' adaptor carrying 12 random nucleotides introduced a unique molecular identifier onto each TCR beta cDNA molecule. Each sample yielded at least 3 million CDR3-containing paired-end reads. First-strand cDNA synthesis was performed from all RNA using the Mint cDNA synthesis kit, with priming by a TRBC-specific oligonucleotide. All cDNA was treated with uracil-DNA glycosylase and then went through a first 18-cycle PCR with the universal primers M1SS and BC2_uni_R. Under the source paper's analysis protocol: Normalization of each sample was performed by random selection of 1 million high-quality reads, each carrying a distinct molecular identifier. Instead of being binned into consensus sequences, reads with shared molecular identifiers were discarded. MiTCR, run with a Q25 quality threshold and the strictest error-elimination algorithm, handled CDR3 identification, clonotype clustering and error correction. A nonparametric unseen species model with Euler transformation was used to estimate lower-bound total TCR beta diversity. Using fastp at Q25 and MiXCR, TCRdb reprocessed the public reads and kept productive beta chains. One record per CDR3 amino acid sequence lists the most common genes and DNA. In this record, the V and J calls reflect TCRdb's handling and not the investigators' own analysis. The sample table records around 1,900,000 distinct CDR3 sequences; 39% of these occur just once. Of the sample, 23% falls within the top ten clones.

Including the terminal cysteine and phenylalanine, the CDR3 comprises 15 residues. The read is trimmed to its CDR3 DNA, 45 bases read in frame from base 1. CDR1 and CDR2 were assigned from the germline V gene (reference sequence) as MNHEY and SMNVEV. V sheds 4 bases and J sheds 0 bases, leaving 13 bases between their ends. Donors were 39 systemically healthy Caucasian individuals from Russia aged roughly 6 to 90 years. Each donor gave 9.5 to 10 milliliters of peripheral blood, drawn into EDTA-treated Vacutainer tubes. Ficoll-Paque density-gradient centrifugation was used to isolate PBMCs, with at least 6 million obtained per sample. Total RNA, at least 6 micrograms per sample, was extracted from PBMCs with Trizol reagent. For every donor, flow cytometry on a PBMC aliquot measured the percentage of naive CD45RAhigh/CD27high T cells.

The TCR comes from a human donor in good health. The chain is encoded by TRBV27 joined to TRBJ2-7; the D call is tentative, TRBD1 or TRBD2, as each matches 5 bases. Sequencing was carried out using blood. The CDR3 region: CASSYGTYGSYEQYF. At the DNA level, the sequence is TGTGCCAGCAGTTACGGGACCTACGGCTCCTACGAGCAGTACTTC.